The 31 T cell receptor beta chains reported below all come from one sample, sequenced in a study of shared clonotypes between healthy human individuals. Libraries were prepared by immunoSEQ multiplex PCR; TCRdb keeps only in-frame clonotypes and omits some of them. The sample lists some 1,600,000 clones; nearly 99% were seen once. Sample: naive CD4+ T cells sorted from blood. Documented subset: CD45RA+ positively selected. These TCRs come from a young man in good health.

The chain employs TRBV25-1 and TRBJ2-2; 11 positions match TRBD1. V lost 6 bases and J lost 5; bases outside the gene matches: 8. Germline CDR1 and CDR2: MGHDK and SYGVNS. The CDR3 covers 16 residues. CDR3 sequence: CASRKTGTGGTGELFF. The CDR3 bases are TGTGCCAGCAGGAAAACCGGGACAGGGGGAACCGGGGAGCTGTTTTTT.

On this clone: Other DNA sequences within the sample encode an identical CDR3. The chain employs TRBV9 and TRBJ1-3; D is undetermined. Trimming stripped 0 bases from V and 0 bases from J, with 10 bases between. The CDR3 sequence is 16 residues long. Germline CDR1 SGDLS, CDR2 YYNGEE. The CDR3 coding sequence is TGTGCCAGCAGCGTAGCATCCGCGAGCTCTGGAAACACCATATATTTT. It codes for CASSVASASSGNTIYF.

This chain connects TRBV5-1 to TRBJ2-1; D is undetermined. Germline CDR1 is SGHRS and CDR2 is YFSETQ. The CDR3 extends over 16 amino acids. V lost 0 bases and J lost 2, with 12 bases in between. The CDR3 coding sequence is TGCGCCAGCAGCTTGGGTGGGGTGGGCCCCTACAATGAGCAGTTCTTC. Encoded protein: CASSLGGVGPYNEQFF.

In its sample, this clone was seen once. The CDR3 bases are TGTGCCACCAGCAGTGAGGTCCGGACAAAGAACACTGAAGCTTTCTTT. Translating gives CATSSEVRTKNTEAFF. V usage is TRBV15 and J usage is TRBJ1-1; a possible D gene is TRBD1 (5 bases). The V and J ends lost 3 bases and 1 base respectively, with 15 bases between them. CDR3 length: 16 amino acids. Germline V lookup: CDR1 LNHNV, CDR2 YYDKDF (reference sequence).

V is TRBV7-9 and J is TRBJ2-1, with 9 bases identical to TRBD1. This CDR3 spans 12 amino acids. After removal of 10 bases from V and 8 bases from J, the junction contained 6 bases not matched to a gene. Germline V lookup: CDR1 SEHNR, CDR2 FQNEAQ (reference sequence). CDR3 sequence reads: CAITGGWDEQFF. DNA for the CDR3: TGTGCCATTACAGGGGGCTGGGATGAGCAGTTCTTC.

The gene calls are TRBV29-1 and TRBJ2-2, with 7 positions matching TRBD1. The CDR3 runs 14 residues. The ends lost 7 bases at V and 2 bases at J; junction bases unmatched: 7. The germline V gene encodes CDR1 SQVTM and CDR2 ANQGSEA. Written as DNA, the CDR3 is TGCAGCGCTTCGAGGGGGCAAAACACCGGGGAGCTGTTTTTT. Its protein product is CSASRGQNTGELFF.

The chain employs TRBV5-1 and TRBJ2-1, with D tentatively TRBD1 (5 bases). CDR1 is SGHRS, CDR2 YFSETQ, per germline. V was shortened by 0 bases and J by 7 bases, with 11 bases between the two germline ends. The CDR3 spans 14 residues. The CDR3, as DNA: TGCGCCAGCAGCTTGGGTAGGGGAAAGAATGAGCAGTTCTTC. Protein product: CASSLGRGKNEQFF.

The chain carries TRBV7-2 and TRBJ2-3; no clear D. V lost 1 base, J lost 2 bases, and 7 bases lay in between. This CDR3 has 14 residues. Germline V gene data show CDR1 as SGHTA and CDR2 as FQGNSA. CDR3 DNA sequence: TGTGCCAGCAGCTTAGGACTTCACACAGATACGCAGTATTTT. It translates to CASSLGLHTDTQYF.

Points on this clone: This specimen includes other DNA sequences encoding the same CDR3. The chain recombines TRBV5-5 with TRBJ2-2; D unclear. V was shortened by 0 bases and J by 2 bases, with 2 bases between the two germline ends. The CDR3 has 13 amino acids. Germline V gene lookup returns CDR1 SGHKS and CDR2 YYEKEE (reference sequence). In nucleotides, the CDR3 is TGTGCCAGCAGCTTGGTCAACACCGGGGAGCTGTTTTTT. Translation: CASSLVNTGELFF.

The chain carries TRBV18 and TRBJ1-2; 7 bases match TRBD1. CDR1 KGHSH and CDR2 LQKENI come from the germline V gene. The CDR3 runs 14 residues. The V gene end was trimmed by 3 bases and the J gene end by 5 bases; junction bases not matched to a gene: 6. CDR3 region: CASSPQQGKYGYTF. CDR3 coding DNA: TGTGCCAGCTCACCTCAACAGGGGAAGTATGGCTACACCTTC.

The chain is built from TRBV28 and TRBJ2-2; D may be TRBD1 (6 bases). The V end lost 3 bases, the J end lost 6 bases, and 17 bases lay between the germline ends. CDR1 and CDR2 (germline): MDHEN, SYDVKM. The CDR3 is made up of 16 amino acids. The chain's CDR3 is CASSFTDRRRSGELFF. DNA for the CDR3: TGTGCCAGCAGTTTTACTGACAGGCGGAGATCCGGGGAGCTGTTTTTT.

In this sample, this clone turned up once. The gene calls are TRBV10-1 and TRBJ2-1, with 10 bases aligning to TRBD1. The CDR3 covers 15 residues. Trimming cost V 6 bases and J 7 bases; bases outside gene matches: 9. The germline V gene encodes CDR1 WNHNN and CDR2 SYGVQD (reference sequence). In DNA, the CDR3 is TGCGCCAGCAGCCCCGCGGGACAGGGGTGGAATGAGCAGTTCTTC. It codes for CASSPAGQGWNEQFF.

The chain has TRBV28 and TRBJ2-1; a weak D match, TRBD1 (5 bases). This CDR3 spans 13 amino acids. Germline assignment: CDR1 MDHEN and CDR2 SYDVKM. Trimming took 3 bases from V and 8 from J, leaving 11 bases between them. The CDR3 DNA reads as TGTGCCAGCAGTTTGGGGCGTCCCCATGAGCAGTTCTTC. Protein sequence: CASSLGRPHEQFF.

Remarks on this clone: A junction end diverges from the germline sequence, so it may reflect a read error. The chain is built from TRBV6-1 and TRBJ2-7, with 10 bases fitting TRBD2. The CDR3 consists of 13 residues. Germline lookup yields CDR1 MNHNS and CDR2 SASEGT. The CDR3: CASSGFQREGPIF. The CDR3 DNA follows: TGTGCCAGCAGTGGTTTTCAGCGGGAGGGCCCTATTTTC.

This rearrangement joins TRBV7-2 to TRBJ2-1; TRBD2 might be the D (6 bases). V was trimmed by 0 bases and J by 4 bases, leaving 13 bases between them. The CDR3 totals 16 residues. Germline V lookup: CDR1 SGHTA, CDR2 FQGNSA. The CDR3 nucleotides read TGTGCCAGCAGCTTAGCTAGCGGCCTTGGGTACAATGAGCAGTTCTTC. Translation: CASSLASGLGYNEQFF.

Comment on this clone: Different DNA sequences within this sample yield the same CDR3. J is TRBJ1-5 and V is TRBV28, with 11 bases fitting TRBD1. CDR3 length: 15 amino acids. CDR1 is MDHEN and CDR2 is SYDVKM in the germline V gene. Trimming removed 2 bases from V and 6 bases from J; junction bases left unmatched: 3. The CDR3 DNA reads as TGTGCCAGCAGTTTAAGGACAGGGGGCTCTCAGCCCCAGCATTTT. The encoded protein is CASSLRTGGSQPQHF.

The J gene is TRBJ1-2, the V gene TRBV9; TRBD1 agrees at 12 bases. The CDR3 runs to 15 residues. Trimming removed 3 bases from V and 9 bases from J; junction bases left unmatched: 9. CDR1 SGDLS and CDR2 YYNGEE come from the germline V gene. In DNA, the CDR3 is TGTGCCAGCAGCGCCCGTTTGGGACAGGGGGCTAGCTACACCTTC. Its protein product is CASSARLGQGASYTF. Supplemented by reference TRBV9 and TRBJ1-2, the full variable domain reads DSGVTQTPKHLITATGQRVTLRCSPRSGDLSVYWYQQSLDQGLQFLIQYYNGEERAKGNILERFSAQQFPDLHSELNLSSLELGDSALYFCASSARLGQGASYTFGSGTRLTVV.

The rearrangement uses TRBV2 and TRBJ2-7; 8 bases align to TRBD2. The CDR3 is 14 residues long. V shed 7 bases and J 2 bases; nucleotides not matched to a gene: 7. Germline V lookup: CDR1 SNHLY, CDR2 FYNNEI. The CDR3 sequence: CASTGGLGAYEQYF. CDR3 DNA: TGTGCCAGCACTGGGGGACTAGGGGCCTACGAGCAGTACTTC.

The chain has TRBV5-1 and TRBJ2-5; either TRBD1 or TRBD2 may supply D (5 bases each). CDR1 SGHRS and CDR2 YFSETQ come from the germline V gene. The CDR3 is 14 residues long. The V and J ends lost 1 base and 3 bases respectively, with 10 bases between them. DNA of the CDR3: TGCGCCAGCAGCTTGCACGGGGCCAAAGAGACCCAGTACTTC. It yields the protein CASSLHGAKETQYF.

CDR3 sequence reads: CASSVTTSLEGTDTQYF. DNA for the CDR3: TGTGCCAGCAGCGTAACGACTTCCCTAGAGGGTACAGATACGCAGTATTTT. The chain joins TRBV9 to TRBJ2-3, with D possibly being TRBD2 (5 bases). This CDR3 is 17 amino acids long. Trimming removed 1 base at V and 3 bases at J, with 18 bases between. Looked up from germline, CDR1 is SGDLS and CDR2 is YYNGEE.

A single count supports this clone. The junction and the germline gene differ at one end; a read error may be behind it. CDR3 sequence: CASSSFTQGGRETQYF. The CDR3 coding sequence is TGTGCTAGCAGCTCATTCACACAGGGGGGTAGGGAGACCCAGTACTTC. The V call is TRBV7-7, the J call TRBJ2-5, with 8 bases aligning to TRBD1. The V gene's germline CDR1 is SSHAT and CDR2 FNYEAQ (reference sequence). The length of the CDR3 is 16 residues. The full variable domain, completed using reference TRBV7-7 and TRBJ2-5, is GAGVSQSPRYKVTKRGQDVTLRCDPISSHATLYWYQQALGQGPEFLTYFNYEAQPDKSGLPSDRFSAERPEGSISTLTIQRTEQRDSAMYRCASSSFTQGGRETQYFGPGTRLLVL.

The chain has TRBV7-3 and TRBJ1-1; D remains unclear. Germline V lookup: CDR1 SGHTA, CDR2 FQGTGA. The CDR3 runs 15 residues. V lost 1 base and J lost 2, with 11 bases in between. The CDR3 DNA reads TGTGCCAGCAGCTTAATCCCGGAACTTAACACTGAAGCTTTCTTT. Translation: CASSLIPELNTEAFF.

V is TRBV11-2 and J is TRBJ2-2; D is tentatively TRBD1 or TRBD2 (6 bases each). The V end was cut by 2 bases, the J end by 5 bases, with 9 bases between. The germline V gene encodes CDR1 SGHAT and CDR2 FQNNGV. The CDR3 has 14 residues. The CDR3 DNA reads TGTGCCAGCAGCTTAACAGGGAGGACCGGGGAGCTGTTTTTT. Translation gives CASSLTGRTGELFF. Together with reference TRBV11-2 and TRBJ2-2, the CDR3 gives the full variable domain: EAGVAQSPRYKIIEKRQSVAFWCNPISGHATLYWYQQILGQGPKLLIQFQNNGVVDDSQLPKDRFSAERLKGVDSTLKIQPAKLEDSAVYLCASSLTGRTGELFFGEGSRLTVL.

V and J are TRBV18 and TRBJ2-3; TRBD2 matches 12 bases. Germline V gene data show CDR1 as KGHSH and CDR2 as LQKENI. The CDR3 extends over 16 amino acids. With V trimmed by 4 bases and J by 4 bases, 6 bases remained unmatched. The CDR3 DNA reads as TGTGCCAGCTCACTACTAGCGGGGGGTCTGGCAGATACGCAGTATTTT. Its translation is CASSLLAGGLADTQYF. The whole variable domain, filled in from reference TRBV18 and TRBJ2-3, reads NAGVMQNPRHLVRRRGQEARLRCSPMKGHSHVYWYRQLPEEGLKFMVYLQKENIIDESGMPKERFSAEFPKEGPSILRIQQVVRGDSAAYFCASSLLAGGLADTQYFGPGTRLTVL.

The gene calls are TRBV19 and TRBJ2-1; 8 bases match TRBD2. The germline V gene encodes CDR1 LNHDA and CDR2 SQIVND (reference sequence). CDR3 size: 14 residues. The trim removed 5 bases at V and 6 bases at J, leaving 6 bases unmatched. This chain's CDR3 is CASSQLAVLNEQFF. The CDR3, as DNA: TGTGCCAGTAGTCAACTAGCGGTCCTCAATGAGCAGTTCTTC.

The chain carries TRBV5-1 and TRBJ2-7; 14 bases agree with TRBD2. Trimming at V came to 4 bases and at J to 11 bases, leaving 5 bases not matched to a gene. This CDR3 region has 13 residues. Germline values: CDR1 SGHRS, CDR2 YFSETQ. CDR3 amino acids: CASSRGLAGAKYF. DNA of the CDR3: TGCGCCAGCAGCCGGGGACTAGCGGGGGCCAAGTACTTC.

The chain links TRBV10-3 to TRBJ2-7; TRBD1 matches at 9 bases. Unmatched junction bases numbered 6, after V lost 7 bases and J lost 2 bases. There are 14 residues in the CDR3. Germline lookup yields CDR1 ENHRY and CDR2 SYGVKD. The DNA of the CDR3 is TGTGCCATCACCCCGGGACAGGGCGCCTACGAGCAGTACTTC. Translation: CAITPGQGAYEQYF.

This sequence joins TRBV10-3 and TRBJ1-5; tentatively, D is TRBD1 (5 bases). The CDR3 is made up of 16 amino acids. Germline V gives CDR1 ENHRY, CDR2 SYGVKD. V was shortened by 2 bases and J by 1 base, with 12 bases between the two germline ends. The CDR3: CAISEEAPGSNQPQHF. The CDR3 DNA follows: TGTGCCATCAGTGAGGAAGCACCAGGGAGCAATCAGCCCCAGCATTTT.

The chain employs TRBV19 and TRBJ2-7, with 7 positions matching TRBD2. V was pared by 3 bases and J by 3 bases, with 5 bases of the junction left unmatched. Looked up from germline, CDR1 is LNHDA and CDR2 is SQIVND (reference sequence). CDR3 length: 14 amino acids. CDR3 sequence reads: CASSMGLLVYEQYF. The CDR3 coding sequence is TGTGCCAGTAGTATGGGACTACTTGTCTACGAGCAGTACTTC.

This clone has only one observation. V gene TRBV7-9 combines with J gene TRBJ2-3; TRBD2 is a possible D gene (6 bases). Trimming took 6 bases from V and 1 from J, leaving 14 bases between them. CDR3 length: 15 residues. Germline lookup yields CDR1 SEHNR and CDR2 FQNEAQ (reference sequence). CDR3 DNA sequence: TGTGCCAGCAGAGATCCGGGGGAGGGCACAGATACGCAGTATTTT. This sequence encodes CASRDPGEGTDTQYF.

This rearrangement joins TRBV18 to TRBJ2-1; possibly TRBD1 for D (5 bases). Trimming stripped 0 bases from V and 5 bases from J, with 17 bases between. There are 17 residues in the CDR3. Germline V gives CDR1 KGHSH, CDR2 LQKENI. The CDR3 nucleotides read TGTGCCAGCTCACCACCAGTGACAGTACCTAACCACAATGAGCAGTTCTTC. Its translation: CASSPPVTVPNHNEQFF.